The 24 T cell receptor beta chains below all came from one sample that was sequenced in a study of shared clonotypes between healthy human individuals. Profiling relied on immunoSEQ multiplex PCR, and the TCRdb table lists in-frame clones only, not all of them. The sample lists about 660,000 clones, about 74% occurring once. Sequenced input: memory CD4+ T cells sorted from blood. The subset: CD45RA-negative fraction. The receptors originated from a woman aged 25-40 years in good health.

V and J are TRBV30 and TRBJ1-1; D unresolved. The germline V gene has CDR1 GTSNPN and CDR2 SVGIG (reference sequence). V was pared by 3 bases and J by 3 bases, with 2 bases between. The CDR3 consists of 10 residues. CDR3 sequence reads: CAWRYTEAFF. The CDR3 region has the DNA TGTGCCTGGAGGTACACTGAAGCTTTCTTT.

Here the CDR3 DNA reads TGTGCCAGCTCCGACGGAGAGACCCAGTACTTC. Protein: CASSDGETQYF. J is TRBJ2-5 and V is TRBV18; D unclear. This CDR3 comprises 11 residues. Germline V gene data show CDR1 as KGHSH and CDR2 as LQKENI. V was cut by 6 bases and J by 4 bases, with 6 bases left in between.

This sequence joins TRBV19 and TRBJ2-7; tentative D call: TRBD2 (5 bases). CDR1 is LNHDA, CDR2 SQIVND, per germline (reference sequence). Trimming left V 9 bases short and J 5 bases short, with 17 bases between. There are 13 residues in the CDR3. This CDR3 is CASSPTRLHEQYF. CDR3 nucleotide sequence: TGTGCCAGCAGTCCTACTAGGCTGCACGAGCAGTACTTC.

The J gene is TRBJ2-3, the V gene TRBV9, with 8 bases fitting TRBD2. The germline CDR1 and CDR2 sequences are SGDLS and YYNGEE. The V and J ends lost 0 bases and 2 bases, in that order; junction bases with no gene match: 8. There are 17 residues in the CDR3. The CDR3 here is CASSVDRGGRTTDTQYF. The CDR3, as DNA: TGTGCCAGCAGCGTAGACCGCGGCGGGAGGACCACAGATACGCAGTATTTT. The full variable domain, in which reference TRBV9 and TRBJ2-3 provide the parts outside the CDR3, is DSGVTQTPKHLITATGQRVTLRCSPRSGDLSVYWYQQSLDQGLQFLIQYYNGEERAKGNILERFSAQQFPDLHSELNLSSLELGDSALYFCASSVDRGGRTTDTQYFGPGTRLTVL.

The rearrangement uses TRBV7-9 and TRBJ1-2; 7 positions agree with TRBD1. In germline, CDR1 is SEHNR, CDR2 FQNEAQ (reference sequence). J lost 5 bases, V lost 6 bases, and 18 bases had no gene match. The CDR3 runs to 17 residues. CDR3: CASRGMGRDRSGYGYTF. The CDR3 bases are TGTGCCAGCAGGGGGATGGGTCGGGACAGATCGGGGTATGGCTACACCTTC.

In its sample, this clone was seen once. The V gene is TRBV30, the J gene TRBJ1-1; possible D gene TRBD1, 5 bases. The V gene lost 2 bases and the J gene lost 5 bases, with 12 bases spanning the gap. Germline V gene data show CDR1 as GTSNPN and CDR2 as SVGIG (reference sequence). CDR3 length: 13 residues. The CDR3 nucleotides read TGTGCCTGGAGTAGGCAGGGATGGACTGAAGCTTTCTTT. Its protein product is CAWSRQGWTEAFF. The entire variable domain, with the rest obtained from reference TRBV30 and TRBJ1-1, is as follows: SQTIHQWPATLVQPVGSPLSLECTVEGTSNPNLYWYRQAAGRGLQLLFYSVGIGQISSEVPQNLSASRPQDRQFILSSKKLLLSDSGFYLCAWSRQGWTEAFFGQGTRLTVV.

The chain carries TRBV18 and TRBJ2-1; 11 positions match TRBD2. The CDR3 has 18 amino acids. The J segment lost 7 bases and the V segment lost 3 bases, leaving 14 bases of the junction unmatched. CDR1 is KGHSH, CDR2 LQKENI, per germline. The DNA of the CDR3 is TGTGCCAGCTCACCCCACCCCCCTACTAGCGGGAGCTATAATGAGCAGTTCTTC. It is translated as CASSPHPPTSGSYNEQFF.

V and J are TRBV29-1 and TRBJ2-1; TRBD1 might be the D (6 bases). The germline gives CDR1 SQVTM, CDR2 ANQGSEA. The CDR3 is 15 residues long. V lost 6 bases to trimming and J lost 6 bases, with 21 bases between them. CDR3 bases: TGCAGCGTCCGTATCTTGGGGGCATTCGGCAATGAGCAGTTCTTC. Translating it yields CSVRILGAFGNEQFF.

V usage is TRBV19 and J usage is TRBJ1-2, with TRBD1 as a possible D gene (6 bases). The length of the CDR3 is 13 residues. The germline CDR1 and CDR2 sequences are LNHDA and SQIVND (reference sequence). Trimming pared 6 bases from V and 1 base from J, leaving 9 bases between. DNA of the CDR3: TGTGCCAGTAGAACAGGGAGTAACTATGGCTACACCTTC. Protein sequence: CASRTGSNYGYTF.

The genes are TRBV15 and TRBJ1-4; 7 positions match TRBD1. CDR3 length: 15 residues. V lost 3 bases and J lost 3; bases outside the gene matches: 4. The germline gives CDR1 LNHNV, CDR2 YYDKDF (reference sequence). Here the CDR3 reads CATSRVGGANEKLFF. For the CDR3, the DNA is TGTGCCACCAGCAGGGTAGGGGGCGCTAATGAAAAACTGTTTTTT. The whole variable domain, remainder taken from reference TRBV15 and TRBJ1-4, is DAMVIQNPRYQVTQFGKPVTLSCSQTLNHNVMYWYQQKSSQAPKLLFHYYDKDFNNEADTPDNFQSRRPNTSFCFLDIRSPGLGDTAMYLCATSRVGGANEKLFFGSGTQLSVL.

This chain joins TRBV30 and TRBJ1-1; D is unclear. The V gene's germline CDR1 is GTSNPN and CDR2 SVGIG (reference sequence). The CDR3 loop spans 14 amino acids. Trimming removed 2 bases at V and 1 base at J, with 11 bases between. The CDR3 loop is CAWSLATANTEAFF. The CDR3 nucleotides read TGTGCCTGGAGTCTCGCCACGGCGAACACTGAAGCTTTCTTT.

The V gene is TRBV13, the J gene TRBJ2-7; D perhaps matches TRBD2 (5 bases). CDR1 PRHDT and CDR2 FYEKMQ come from the germline V gene (reference sequence). The CDR3 covers 16 residues. Deletions cut 5 bases from V and 1 base from J, with 18 bases between. This chain's CDR3 is CASSQKKLGTSYEQYF. The CDR3 DNA sequence: TGTGCCAGCAGCCAGAAAAAACTAGGAACGTCCTACGAGCAGTACTTC.

The chain is built from TRBV30 and TRBJ1-1; D might be TRBD1 (6 bases). Looked up from germline, CDR1 is GTSNPN and CDR2 is SVGIG (reference sequence). Trimming took 0 bases from V and 5 from J, leaving 10 bases between them. This CDR3 comprises 13 residues. The CDR3 DNA sequence: TGTGCCTGGAGTGTAATGAGGGGGACTGAAGCTTTCTTT. Encoded protein: CAWSVMRGTEAFF.

The rearrangement joins TRBV5-1 to TRBJ2-1; 9 nucleotides line up with TRBD2. The CDR3 covers 16 residues. V was pared by 0 bases and J by 2 bases, with 3 bases of the junction left unmatched. Germline V CDR1 and CDR2: SGHRS, YFSETQ. CDR3 DNA: TGCGCCAGCAGCTTGGCTAGCGGGACTCCCTACAATGAGCAGTTCTTC. This translates into CASSLASGTPYNEQFF.

V usage is TRBV19 and J usage is TRBJ2-3, with TRBD1 matching over 8 bases. V shed 3 bases, J shed 1 base, and the junction held 0 bases outside the gene matches. This CDR3 is 14 amino acids long. The germline CDR1 and CDR2 sequences are LNHDA and SQIVND (reference sequence). The CDR3 DNA reads as TGTGCCAGTAGTATGGACAGGGGCACAGATACGCAGTATTTT. This translates into CASSMDRGTDTQYF.

The rearrangement joins TRBV29-1 to TRBJ2-5; D possibly matches TRBD1 or TRBD2 (5 bases each). The V gene's germline CDR1 is SQVTM and CDR2 ANQGSEA. V was pared by 8 bases and J by 5 bases, with 15 bases between. There are 12 residues in the CDR3. DNA for the CDR3: TGCAGCTTGGGGCTACCGGGGGAGACCCAGTACTTC. It yields the protein CSLGLPGETQYF.

The rearrangement joins TRBV4-2 to TRBJ2-2; D is possibly TRBD1 or TRBD2 (5 bases each). Per the germline V gene, CDR1 is LGHNA and CDR2 is YNFKEQ. This CDR3 comprises 16 residues. V was trimmed by 7 bases and J by 0 bases, leaving 15 bases between them. CDR3 sequence: CASTRDPSSNTGELFF. CDR3 DNA sequence: TGTGCCAGCACCAGGGACCCAAGCTCGAACACCGGGGAGCTGTTTTTT.

J is TRBJ1-5 and V is TRBV19; no reliable D call. Trimming cost V 5 bases and J 2 bases, with 10 bases left between them. The CDR3 is made up of 14 amino acids. Germline CDR1 is LNHDA and CDR2 is SQIVND (reference sequence). The CDR3 loop is CASSWERGNQPQHF. CDR3 DNA sequence: TGTGCCAGTAGTTGGGAGCGAGGCAATCAGCCCCAGCATTTT.

The chain employs TRBV6-1 and TRBJ1-1; no firm D call. The V gene lost 3 bases and the J gene lost 1 base, with 12 bases spanning the gap. The CDR3 sequence is 15 residues long. Looked up from germline, CDR1 is MNHNS and CDR2 is SASEGT. CDR3 in amino acids: CASSDNLFGNTEAFF. In DNA form, the CDR3 reads TGTGCCAGCAGTGATAACCTATTCGGGAACACTGAAGCTTTCTTT.

This chain uses TRBV30 with TRBJ2-7; D possibly corresponds to TRBD1 (5 bases). The CDR3 sequence is 15 residues long. Germline V gene sequence: CDR1 GTSNPN, CDR2 SVGIG (reference sequence). Trimming took 2 bases from V and 4 from J, leaving 18 bases between them. CDR3 sequence (DNA): TGTGCCTGGAGTCCGTCCTGGCTTACAGGTTACGAGCAGTACTTC. Its translation is CAWSPSWLTGYEQYF.

This clone was seen a handful of times. J is TRBJ2-3 and V is TRBV30; 9 nucleotides line up with TRBD2. Per germline, CDR1 GTSNPN and CDR2 SVGIG (reference sequence). Trimming took 2 bases from V and 5 from J; bases not matched to a gene: 2. There are 13 residues in the CDR3. The CDR3 bases are TGTGCCTGGAGTCATAGCGGGAGAGATACGCAGTATTTT. Translation: CAWSHSGRDTQYF.

The chain recombines TRBV5-1 with TRBJ1-1; 8 bases are a match to TRBD1. The CDR3 extends over 14 amino acids. CDR1 and CDR2 from the germline V gene are SGHRS and YFSETQ. Trimming cost V 3 bases and J 4 bases; bases outside gene matches: 5. The CDR3 region has the DNA TGCGCCAGCAGCTCCACAGGGGGAACCACTGAAGCTTTCTTT. This codes for CASSSTGGTTEAFF.

This chain joins TRBV6-5 and TRBJ1-1, with a possible D match to TRBD1 (5 bases). CDR1 and CDR2 (germline): MNHEY, SVGAGI. V lost 4 bases to trimming and J lost 1 base, with 10 bases between them. The CDR3 loop spans 14 amino acids. DNA of the CDR3: TGTGCCAGCAGTTCGGGACGGAGGAACACTGAAGCTTTCTTT. It encodes CASSSGRRNTEAFF.

This clone was picked up one time. The gene calls are TRBV9 and TRBJ1-2; perhaps TRBD1 as D (5 bases). The CDR3 consists of 16 residues. Germline V lookup: CDR1 SGDLS, CDR2 YYNGEE. Trimming left V 0 bases short and J 0 bases short, with 12 bases between. CDR3 nucleotides: TGTGCCAGCAGCGTAGCTTCCCCAGGGACTAACTATGGCTACACCTTC. Translating it yields CASSVASPGTNYGYTF.